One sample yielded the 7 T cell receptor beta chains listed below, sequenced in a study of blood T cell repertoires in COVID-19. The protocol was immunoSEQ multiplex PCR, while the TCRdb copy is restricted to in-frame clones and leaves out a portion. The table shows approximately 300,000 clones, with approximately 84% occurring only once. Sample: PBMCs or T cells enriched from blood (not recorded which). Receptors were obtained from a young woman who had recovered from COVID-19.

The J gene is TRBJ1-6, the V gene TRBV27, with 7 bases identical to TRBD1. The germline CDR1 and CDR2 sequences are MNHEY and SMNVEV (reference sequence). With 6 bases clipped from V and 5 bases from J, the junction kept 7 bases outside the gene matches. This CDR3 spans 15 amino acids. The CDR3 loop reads CASSDRALHNSPLHF. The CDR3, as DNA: TGTGCCAGCAGCGACAGGGCCCTCCATAATTCACCCCTCCACTTT.

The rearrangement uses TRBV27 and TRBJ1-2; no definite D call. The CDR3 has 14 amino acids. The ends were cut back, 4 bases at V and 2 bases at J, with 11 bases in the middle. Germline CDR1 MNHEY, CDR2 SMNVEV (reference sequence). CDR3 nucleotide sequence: TGTGCCAGCAGTTCCTTAGACGGGAACTATGGCTACACCTTC. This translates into CASSSLDGNYGYTF.

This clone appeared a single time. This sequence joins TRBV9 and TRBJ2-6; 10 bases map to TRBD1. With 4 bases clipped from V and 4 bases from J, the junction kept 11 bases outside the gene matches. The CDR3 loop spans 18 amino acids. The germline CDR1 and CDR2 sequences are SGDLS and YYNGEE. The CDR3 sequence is CASSPRQGAIIGANVLTF. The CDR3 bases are TGTGCCAGCAGCCCACGACAGGGGGCAATCATCGGGGCCAACGTCCTGACTTTC.

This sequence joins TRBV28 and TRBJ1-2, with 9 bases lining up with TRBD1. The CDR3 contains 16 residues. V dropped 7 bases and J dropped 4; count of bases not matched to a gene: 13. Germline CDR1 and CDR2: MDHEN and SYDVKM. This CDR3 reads CASTPLIGTGSYGYTF. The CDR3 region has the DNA TGTGCCAGCACCCCACTCATCGGGACAGGGAGCTATGGCTACACCTTC.

This chain's CDR3 is CASSRRGETQYF. The CDR3 nucleotides read TGTGCCAGCAGTAGAAGGGGGGAGACCCAGTACTTC. The rearrangement uses TRBV27 and TRBJ2-5; possible D gene TRBD1, 6 bases. CDR3 length: 12 amino acids. V was cut by 5 bases and J by 5 bases, with 9 bases left in between. In germline, CDR1 is MNHEY, CDR2 SMNVEV (reference sequence).

The CDR3 DNA reads TGCGCCAGCAGCTTGAGATCGAGCGGTAGCTCCTACGAGCAGTACTTC. This sequence encodes CASSLRSSGSSYEQYF. The chain recombines TRBV5-1 with TRBJ2-7, with D perhaps matching TRBD2 (5 bases). The CDR3 has 16 residues. Trimming stripped 1 base from V and 0 bases from J, with 14 bases between. Germline CDR1 and CDR2: SGHRS and YFSETQ. The entire variable domain, with the rest obtained from reference TRBV5-1 and TRBJ2-7, is as follows: KAGVTQTPRYLIKTRGQQVTLSCSPISGHRSVSWYQQTPGQGLQFLFEYFSETQRNKGNFPGRFSGRQFSNSRSEMNVSTLELGDSALYLCASSLRSSGSSYEQYFGPGTRLTVT.

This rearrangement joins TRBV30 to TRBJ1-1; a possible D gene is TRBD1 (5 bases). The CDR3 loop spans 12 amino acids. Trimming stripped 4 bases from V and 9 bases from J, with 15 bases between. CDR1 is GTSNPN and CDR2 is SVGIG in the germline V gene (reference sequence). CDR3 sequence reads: CAWISRGGKAFF. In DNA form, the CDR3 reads TGTGCCTGGATCTCCCGGGGCGGGAAAGCTTTCTTT.